This is a list of T cell receptor beta chains from one sample in a study of CD8 T cells in Susac syndrome. In TCRdb, the immunoSEQ multiplex PCR reads were re-called with MiXCR into one record per CDR3 protein. The sample shows approximately 120,000 distinct CDR3 sequences, 90% to 95% of them seen only once. Sequences were obtained from CD8+ T cells from PBMCs. The receptors here all came from a human donor with multiple sclerosis. Each CDR3 is given with its conserved first and last residue. A D gene is named only where the DNA matches it firmly. Clone size is shown for a subset of rows, as once, few, many or a class of expanded clone.

clone size	D gene	V gene	J gene	CDR3 protein	CDR3 DNA
NA	NA	TRBV7-9	TRBJ2-7	CASSQLERGEQYF	TGTGCCAGCAGCCAACTAGAACGCGGCGAGCAGTACTTC
NA	NA	TRBV19	TRBJ2-3	CATRGAKRRDTQYF	TGTGCCACCCGCGGGGCCAAGAGGCGGGATACGCAGTATTTT
once	TRBD2	TRBV27	TRBJ2-1	CASSMTSGGLYNEQFF	TGTGCCAGCAGCATGACTAGCGGGGGTCTTTACAATGAGCAGTTCTTC
NA	NA	TRBV24-1	TRBJ1-2	CATSPGSGYTF	TGTGCCACCAGTCCTGGGAGTGGCTACACCTTC
NA	NA	TRBV9	TRBJ2-2	CASSVSAGELFF	TGTGCCAGCAGCGTCTCTGCCGGGGAGCTGTTTTTT
NA	NA	TRBV6-5	TRBJ2-7	CASSYWDGPGSPYEQYF	TGTGCCAGCAGTTATTGGGACGGACCAGGGAGCCCCTACGAGCAGTACTTC
NA	TRBD1	TRBV29-1	TRBJ1-1	CSVPGGGQGPEAFF	TGCAGCGTCCCCGGGGGGGGACAGGGCCCTGAAGCTTTCTTT
NA	TRBD2	TRBV29-1	TRBJ2-1	CSVATSGYRVF	TGCAGCGTTGCTACTAGCGGGTATAGGGTCTTC
NA	NA	TRBV19	TRBJ2-1	CASSMGSGYNEQFF	TGTGCCAGTAGTATGGGCAGCGGCTACAATGAGCAGTTCTTC
NA	NA	TRBV15	TRBJ1-3	CATSRDGVGSGNTIYF	TGTGCCACCAGCAGAGATGGTGTGGGCTCTGGAAACACCATATATTTT
NA	NA	TRBV2	TRBJ2-7	CASTEGPKEQYF	TGTGCCAGTACCGAGGGCCCGAAGGAGCAGTACTTC
NA	NA	TRBV7-9	TRBJ1-1	CASRFENTEAFF	TGTGCCAGCAGATTCGAGAACACTGAAGCTTTCTTT
NA	NA	TRBV12-3/TRBV12-4	TRBJ1-1	CASSRVGLDTEAFF	TGTGCCAGCAGCCGAGTGGGGTTGGACACTGAAGCTTTCTTT
NA	TRBD1	TRBV7-4	TRBJ1-1	CASSSPGQEKAFF	TGTGCCAGCAGTTCCCCGGGACAGGAAAAAGCTTTCTTT
NA	NA	TRBV19	TRBJ1-5	CASSSLTGNQPQHF	TGTGCCAGTAGTAGCCTTACAGGTAATCAGCCCCAGCATTTT
NA	NA	TRBV6-4	TRBJ2-1	CASSERAGSYNEQFF	TGTGCCAGCAGTGAGAGGGCAGGTTCCTACAATGAGCAGTTCTTC
NA	NA	TRBV7-9	TRBJ2-7	CASSLPKGEQYF	TGTGCCAGCAGCTTGCCCAAGGGCGAGCAGTACTTC
NA	NA	TRBV27	TRBJ1-5	CASSLAGQPQHF	TGTGCCAGCAGTTTAGCGGGCCAGCCCCAGCATTTT
once	TRBD1	TRBV29-1	TRBJ2-3	CSVEIQGQDLTDTQYF	TGCAGCGTTGAAATACAAGGACAGGACCTCACAGATACGCAGTATTTT
NA	TRBD2	TRBV2	TRBJ2-2	CASSGVEGSGIGELFF	TGTGCCAGCAGTGGTGTTGAAGGTAGCGGGATCGGGGAGCTGTTTTTT